Reported below is one T cell receptor (beta chain). What it binds is unknown. This record comes from a study of T cell responses to AZD1222 COVID-19 vaccine. Study conclusions and caveats: The donors showed a predominance of white British ancestry and of females, with possible underestimation of clonal diversity. Repertoires were obtained solely post-peak T cell response. Spike was spanned by vaccine-associated CD4 TCRs, with dominance at 160-218 and 743-854. Recipients of AZD1222 seropositive at baseline numbered only 6 or 7.

TCRdb's table, derived via immunoSEQ multiplex PCR, lists solely in-frame clones and lacks some. Among about 120,000 clones, 70% to 90% were seen once, and the ten largest hold under 6.5%. The input for sequencing was peripheral blood, taken on day 0 of AZD1222 vaccination. This receptor was obtained from an adult in good health.

The CDR3 bases are TGTGCCAGCAGCTTAGCCGGCAGGCCCCCAGATACGCAGTATTTT. Residues: CASSLAGRPPDTQYF. The J gene is TRBJ2-3, the V gene TRBV7-9; no clear D. The CDR3 covers 15 residues. From germline, CDR1 is SEHNR and CDR2 FQNEAQ (reference sequence). V was clipped by 0 bases and J by 4 bases, with 11 bases between them.